The 11 T cell receptor beta chains reported below all come from one sample, sequenced in a study of metastatic and nonmetastatic thyroid tumors. TCRdb called clones again from the PCR reads with MiXCR. Here the sample spans approximately 84,000 clones, about 15% being singletons. Ahead of thyroid surgery, no patient had received treatment of any kind. The material sequenced was blood. Source of these receptors: a female donor with papillary thyroid cancer or a benign thyroid nodule (not recorded which). Some clones in this sample may be carry-over from other donors' samples.

This clone was recorded many times. The chain uses TRBV20-1 and TRBJ1-2; TRBD1 matches at 8 bases. V shed 5 bases, J shed 11 bases, and the junction held 7 bases outside the gene matches. CDR1 and CDR2 from the germline V gene are DFQATT and SNEGSKA (reference sequence). CDR3 length: 11 residues. The CDR3 nucleotides read TGCAGTGCTGAGGACAGGGCCCGGTACACCTTC. This translates into CSAEDRARYTF.

This clone occurred many times. V gene TRBV6-1 combines with J gene TRBJ1-6; D gene ambiguous. Trimming took off 6 bases at V and 1 base at J, with 7 bases between the two ends. Looked up from germline, CDR1 is MNHNS and CDR2 is SASEGT. The CDR3 contains 14 residues. CDR3 in amino acids: CASSQVSYNSPLHF. CDR3 bases: TGTGCCAGCAGCCAAGTATCCTATAATTCACCCCTCCACTTT.

In this sample, this clone turned up many times. The V gene is TRBV29-1, the J gene TRBJ1-2; D remains ambiguous. The CDR3 length is 11 residues. Germline lookup yields CDR1 SQVTM and CDR2 ANQGSEA. Deletions cut 4 bases from V and 7 bases from J, with 10 bases between. The CDR3 coding sequence is TGCAGCGTTGGTGAGGTAACTGGCTACACCTTC. Translation: CSVGEVTGYTF.

This clone was found many times. The chain couples TRBV7-8 to TRBJ2-3; D is possibly TRBD1 (5 bases). The CDR3 runs 15 residues. Trimming stripped 2 bases from V and 5 bases from J, with 14 bases between. Germline loops: CDR1 SGHVS, CDR2 FQNEAQ. The CDR3 bases are TGTGCCAGCAGCTTATTTGGGGCCCAGAGAGATACGCAGTATTTT. It yields the protein CASSLFGAQRDTQYF.

In regard to this clone: Since a much larger clone is just one base distant, this may be a read error. The genes are TRBV2 and TRBJ2-3, with D hard to call. CDR1 is SNHLY and CDR2 is FYNNEI in the germline V gene. The V end lost 3 bases, the J end lost 1 base, and 11 bases lay between the germline ends. The CDR3 is made up of 15 amino acids. This CDR3 reads CASSDSLGRTDTQYF. In DNA, the CDR3 is TGTGCCAGCAGTGATAGTCTCGGCCGCACAGATACGCAGTATTTT.

The chain uses TRBV4-1 and TRBJ2-3; tentatively, D is TRBD1 or TRBD2 (5 bases each). CDR1 MGHRA and CDR2 YSYEKL come from the germline V gene. With 0 bases removed from V and 6 bases from J, the gap between germline ends came to 16 bases. The CDR3 has 16 amino acids. The CDR3 here is CASSQDPGAQGDTQYF. CDR3 in DNA: TGCGCCAGCAGCCAAGATCCCGGGGCCCAAGGGGATACGCAGTATTTT.

This clone was seen at least ten times. The chain carries TRBV5-1 and TRBJ2-2; 9 bases line up with TRBD2. Trimming at V came to 0 bases and at J to 1 base, leaving 1 base not matched to a gene. The CDR3 is 16 residues long. Germline V gives CDR1 SGHRS, CDR2 YFSETQ. CDR3 DNA: TGCGCCAGCAGCTTGGTACTAGCGGGGAACACCGGGGAGCTGTTTTTT. Protein: CASSLVLAGNTGELFF.

To note about this clone: Germline is not matched at one junction end, which may reflect a read error. The chain has TRBV28 and TRBJ1-6; TRBD1 is a possible D gene (5 bases). The CDR3 is 15 amino acids. CDR1 and CDR2 from the germline V gene are MDHEN and SYDVKM. CDR3 protein: CANSLIQGSQSPLHF. The CDR3 bases are TGTGCCAACAGTTTAATCCAGGGCAGTCAATCACCCCTCCACTTT.

This chain connects TRBV20-1 to TRBJ1-1; D call uncertain. The germline V gene has CDR1 DFQATT and CDR2 SNEGSKA (reference sequence). The V end lost 2 bases, the J end lost 5 bases, and 21 bases lay between the germline ends. This CDR3 has 16 residues. The CDR3 DNA reads as TGCAGTGCTAGATTTAAGTGGGCGAGGGATTCGACTGAAGCTTTCTTT. It encodes CSARFKWARDSTEAFF.

This clone has a count of ten or more. The chain employs TRBV27 and TRBJ2-3; no firm D call. The ends were cut back, 4 bases at V and 1 base at J, with 9 bases in the middle. CDR3 length: 14 residues. CDR1 and CDR2 (germline): MNHEY, SMNVEV (reference sequence). CDR3 in amino acids: CASSSWQGTDTQYF. DNA for the CDR3: TGTGCCAGCAGTTCATGGCAGGGCACAGATACGCAGTATTTT.

This clone was seen once. With a much larger clone just one base away, this may be a read error. The CDR3 nucleotides read TGTGCCAGCAGCTCCCAACCGGTACAGGCCACGCAGTATTTT. The encoded protein is CASSSQPVQATQYF. V gene TRBV7-2 combines with J gene TRBJ2-3, with a tentative D call TRBD1 (5 bases). Trimming left V 4 bases short and J 9 bases short, with 17 bases between. The CDR3 is 14 residues long. CDR1 and CDR2 (germline): SGHTA, FQGNSA.